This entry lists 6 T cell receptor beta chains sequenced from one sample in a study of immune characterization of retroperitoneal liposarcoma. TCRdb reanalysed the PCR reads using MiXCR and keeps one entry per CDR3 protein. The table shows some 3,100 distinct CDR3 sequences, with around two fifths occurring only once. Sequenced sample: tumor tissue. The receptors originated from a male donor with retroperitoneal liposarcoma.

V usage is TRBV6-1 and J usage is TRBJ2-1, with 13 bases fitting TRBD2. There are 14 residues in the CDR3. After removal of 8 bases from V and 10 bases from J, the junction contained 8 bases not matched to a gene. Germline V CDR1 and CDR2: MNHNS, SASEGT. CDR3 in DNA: TGTGCCAGCCGATGGACTAGCGGGAGCCGGGAGCAGTTCTTC. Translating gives CASRWTSGSREQFF.

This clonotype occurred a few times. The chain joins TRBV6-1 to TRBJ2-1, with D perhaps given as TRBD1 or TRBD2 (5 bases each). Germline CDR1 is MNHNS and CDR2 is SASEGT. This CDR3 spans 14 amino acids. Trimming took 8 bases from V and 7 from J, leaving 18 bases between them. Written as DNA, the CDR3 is TGTGCCAGCGCAAGGGACCTGGTCTGGAATGAGCAGTTCTTC. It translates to CASARDLVWNEQFF.

The CDR3 DNA reads TGTGCCAGCAGCTTAGGGCTCCCCTCAGATACGCAGTATTTT. It yields the protein CASSLGLPSDTQYF. The chain couples TRBV6-6 to TRBJ2-3, with unresolved D. The CDR3 runs to 14 residues. CDR1 is MNHNY, CDR2 SVGAGI, per germline (reference sequence). V shed 6 bases and J shed 4 bases, with 14 bases lying between them.

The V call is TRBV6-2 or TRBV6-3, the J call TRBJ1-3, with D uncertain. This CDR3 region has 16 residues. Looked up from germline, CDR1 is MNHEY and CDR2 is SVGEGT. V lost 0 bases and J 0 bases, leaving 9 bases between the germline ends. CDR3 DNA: TGTGCCAGCAGTTACTCGTCCGTCGCCTCTGGAAACACCATATATTTT. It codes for CASSYSSVASGNTIYF.

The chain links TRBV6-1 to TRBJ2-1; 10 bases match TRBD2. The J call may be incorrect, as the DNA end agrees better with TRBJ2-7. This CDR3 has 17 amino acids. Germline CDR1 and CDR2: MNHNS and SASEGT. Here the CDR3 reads CASSATLAGLSYNEQYF. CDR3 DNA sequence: TGTGCCAGCAGTGCGACACTAGCGGGACTCTCCTACAATGAGCAGTACTTC.

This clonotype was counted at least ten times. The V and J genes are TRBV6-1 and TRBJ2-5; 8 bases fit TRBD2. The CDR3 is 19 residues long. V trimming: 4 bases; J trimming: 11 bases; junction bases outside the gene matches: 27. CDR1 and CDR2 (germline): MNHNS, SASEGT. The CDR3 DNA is TGTGCCAGCAGTGGTCCGGGACTAGAGTGGGGACTACCTTACAATGAGCAGTACTTC. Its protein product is CASSGPGLEWGLPYNEQYF.